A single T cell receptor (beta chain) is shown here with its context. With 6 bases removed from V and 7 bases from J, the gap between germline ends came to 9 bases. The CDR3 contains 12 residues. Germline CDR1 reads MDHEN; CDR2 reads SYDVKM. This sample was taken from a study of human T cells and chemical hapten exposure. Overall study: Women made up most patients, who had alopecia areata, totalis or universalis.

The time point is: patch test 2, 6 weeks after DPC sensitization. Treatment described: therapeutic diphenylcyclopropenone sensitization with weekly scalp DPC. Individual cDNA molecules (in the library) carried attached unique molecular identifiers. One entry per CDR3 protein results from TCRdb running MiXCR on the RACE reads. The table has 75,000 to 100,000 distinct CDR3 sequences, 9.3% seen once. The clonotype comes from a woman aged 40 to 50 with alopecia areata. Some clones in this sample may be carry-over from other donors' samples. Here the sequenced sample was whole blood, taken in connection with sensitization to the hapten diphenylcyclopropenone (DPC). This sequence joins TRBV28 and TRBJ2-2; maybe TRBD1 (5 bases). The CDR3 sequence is CASSLGVGELFF. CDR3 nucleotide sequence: TGTGCCAGCAGCTTAGGGGTCGGGGAGCTGTTTTTT.